A single sample is the source of the 31 T cell receptor beta chains below, sequenced in a study of blood T cells in healthy people across ages. Using a J-beta primer mix together with a sample-barcoded 5' primer, a second PCR was run for 7 to 11 cycles. TCRdb itself ran the 5' RACE reads through MiXCR, one entry per CDR3 protein. The sample holds some 750,000 distinct CDR3 sequences, approximately 21% seen once. The sample consisted of blood. The receptors were sampled from a man between 65 and 80 years old in good health.

This clonotype was counted a single time. The chain uses TRBV11-2 and TRBJ1-2; TRBD1 aligns across 8 bases. V lost 4 bases and J lost 6; bases outside the gene matches: 1. This CDR3 is 12 amino acids long. Germline lookup yields CDR1 SGHAT and CDR2 FQNNGV. The CDR3 nucleotides read TGTGCCAGCAGCTGGGGACAGGATGGCTACACCTTC. Amino acid sequence: CASSWGQDGYTF. Based on the CDR3 plus reference TRBV11-2 and TRBJ1-2, the full variable domain is EAGVAQSPRYKIIEKRQSVAFWCNPISGHATLYWYQQILGQGPKLLIQFQNNGVVDDSQLPKDRFSAERLKGVDSTLKIQPAKLEDSAVYLCASSWGQDGYTFGSGTRLTVV.

This clonotype was detected a few times. The rearrangement links TRBV6-6 to TRBJ2-5, with 10 bases that match TRBD2. This CDR3 contains 15 residues. V shed 5 bases, J shed 1 base, and the junction held 4 bases outside the gene matches. Germline CDR1 MNHNY, CDR2 SVGAGI (reference sequence). In DNA, the CDR3 is TGTGCCAGCAGTAATAGCGGGGGGCTCCAAGAGACCCAGTACTTC. As protein: CASSNSGGLQETQYF.

In this sample, this clonotype turned up a few times. The chain couples TRBV30 to TRBJ1-2; 9 bases align to TRBD1. CDR3 length: 14 residues. V shed 4 bases and J 8 bases; nucleotides not matched to a gene: 11. Germline V gene lookup returns CDR1 GTSNPN and CDR2 SVGIG (reference sequence). The CDR3 region is CAWIRDRAVSGYTF. The DNA for the CDR3 is TGTGCCTGGATTAGGGACAGGGCGGTTTCGGGCTACACCTTC.

V and J are TRBV12-3 or TRBV12-4 and TRBJ1-1, with D hard to call. The CDR3 is 15 amino acids. V dropped 3 bases and J dropped 1 base, with 12 bases sitting between them. For the CDR3, the DNA is TGTGCCAGCAGTTTCTCGGCCGTAAGGAACACTGAAGCTTTCTTT. It translates to CASSFSAVRNTEAFF.

The table lists this clonotype with a few counts. This sequence joins TRBV18 and TRBJ2-7; 11 positions agree with TRBD2. Germline loops: CDR1 KGHSH, CDR2 LQKENI. This CDR3 is 15 amino acids long. V gave up 3 bases and J gave up 3 bases; unmatched junction bases: 4. CDR3 coding DNA: TGTGCCAGCTCACCCTACGGACTAGCGGGCTACGAGCAGTACTTC. Translating gives CASSPYGLAGYEQYF.

This clonotype was counted a few times. The chain employs TRBV12-3 or TRBV12-4 and TRBJ1-2; D is possibly TRBD1 (5 bases). There are 19 residues in the CDR3. V lost 7 bases to trimming and J lost 6 bases, with 33 bases between them. The CDR3 DNA reads as TGTGCCAGCACCGAAACGGGACCTCGTCTACAGAAACCGAAGGATGGCTACACCTTC. Translating it yields CASTETGPRLQKPKDGYTF.

The V gene is TRBV20-1, the J gene TRBJ1-4; possible D gene TRBD1, 6 bases. Germline CDR1 reads DFQATT; CDR2 reads SNEGSKA (reference sequence). V gave up 4 bases and J gave up 8 bases, with 20 bases separating them. The CDR3 totals 15 residues. As DNA, the CDR3 is TGCAGTGCTAAGGACAGAGCCCTCGGGGGCGAAAAACTGTTTTTT. The encoded protein is CSAKDRALGGEKLFF.

About this clonotype: The germline gene is not matched at one end of the junction; a read error may be the cause. This chain joins TRBV7-7 and TRBJ2-5; 8 positions agree with TRBD2. The V gene's germline CDR1 is SSHAT and CDR2 FNYEAQ (reference sequence). The CDR3 has 13 amino acids. CDR3 DNA: TGTGCCAGCTGTGGGGAAGCGGGAGAGGCCCAGTACTTC. Its protein product is CASCGEAGEAQYF.

A word on this clonotype: An end of the junction does not agree with germline; a read error may underlie this. This chain connects TRBV4-1 to TRBJ2-1, with 9 bases lining up with TRBD2. Germline V gene data show CDR1 as MGHRA and CDR2 as YSYEKL. The CDR3 extends over 16 amino acids. The CDR3 reads CARSLFSGSFTDEQFF. In DNA form, the CDR3 reads TGCGCCAGAAGCCTGTTTAGCGGGAGTTTTACGGATGAGCAGTTCTTC.

This clonotype occurred a few times. The germline gene is not matched at one end of the junction; a read error may be the cause. The rearrangement links TRBV6-1 to TRBJ2-3; tentatively, D is TRBD2 (6 bases). Per the germline V gene, CDR1 is MNHNS and CDR2 is SASEGT. The CDR3 contains 15 residues. CDR3 nucleotide sequence: TGTGCCAGCAGTGGTTCTCCGGAGGGCTCAGATACACAGTATTTT. Its protein product is CASSGSPEGSDTQYF.

The chain joins TRBV4-3 to TRBJ1-4; no clear D. CDR1 is LGHNA, CDR2 YSLEER, per germline. Trimming left V 0 bases short and J 7 bases short, with 15 bases between. This CDR3 has 16 amino acids. The CDR3, as DNA: TGCGCCAGCAGCCAAGAAGTCAAAGGGAGATTTGAAAAACTGTTTTTT. This translates into CASSQEVKGRFEKLFF.

This clonotype was counted between two and nine times. V is TRBV3-1 and J is TRBJ1-6, with no clear D. V lost 0 bases, J lost 9 bases, and 9 bases lay in between. Germline lookup yields CDR1 LGHDT and CDR2 YNNKEL (reference sequence). The CDR3 contains 14 residues. The CDR3 sequence is CASSQDFTTSPLHF. The CDR3 DNA reads as TGTGCCAGCAGCCAAGATTTTACAACTTCACCCCTCCACTTT.

This clonotype was seen ten or more times. This chain uses TRBV9 with TRBJ2-2, with 10 positions matching TRBD2. This CDR3 is 15 amino acids long. J was trimmed by 5 bases and V by 1 base; bases with no gene match: 2. The germline V gene has CDR1 SGDLS and CDR2 YYNGEE. DNA for the CDR3: TGTGCCAGCAGCGTACTAGCGGGAGTTACCGGGGAGCTGTTTTTT. It yields the protein CASSVLAGVTGELFF.

Concerning this clonotype itself: One end of the junction does not line up with germline, which may come from a read error. This chain uses TRBV18 with TRBJ1-1, with D possibly matching TRBD1 (6 bases). This CDR3 is 15 amino acids long. CDR1 and CDR2 from the germline V gene are KGHSH and LQKENI. CDR3 region: CASPPPTGMNTEAFF. Written as DNA, the CDR3 is TGTGCCAGCCCACCACCGACAGGAATGAACACTGAAGCTTTCTTT.

The chain couples TRBV10-3 to TRBJ1-2; TRBD1 might be the D (5 bases). Trimming took 3 bases from V and 7 from J, leaving 15 bases between them. Germline V gene lookup returns CDR1 ENHRY and CDR2 SYGVKD. This CDR3 region has 14 residues. The DNA for the CDR3 is TGTGCCATCAGTGAAGCAGGGCCGAGCCGTGGCTACACCTTC. Protein product: CAISEAGPSRGYTF.

This chain uses TRBV5-1 with TRBJ1-2; 9 bases align to TRBD1. This CDR3 is built from 13 residues. Germline CDR1 reads SGHRS; CDR2 reads YFSETQ. J gave up 6 bases and V 7 bases, and 7 bases lay outside the gene matches. The CDR3: CASGTGGLDGYTF. The CDR3 region has the DNA TGCGCCAGCGGCACAGGGGGCCTGGATGGCTACACCTTC. The whole variable domain, filled in from reference TRBV5-1 and TRBJ1-2, reads KAGVTQTPRYLIKTRGQQVTLSCSPISGHRSVSWYQQTPGQGLQFLFEYFSETQRNKGNFPGRFSGRQFSNSRSEMNVSTLELGDSALYLCASGTGGLDGYTFGSGTRLTVV.

Only a few counts were recorded for this clonotype. The CDR3 loop reads CASSQAGAGGTQYF. The DNA of the CDR3 is TGTGCCAGCAGCCAAGCGGGGGCTGGGGGTACGCAGTATTTT. V and J are TRBV12-3 or TRBV12-4 and TRBJ2-3, with TRBD2 matching 8 bases. The CDR3 is made up of 14 amino acids. V gave up 6 bases and J gave up 8 bases; unmatched junction bases: 10.

This clonotype was observed a few times. The chain has TRBV12-3 or TRBV12-4 and TRBJ1-1, with D possibly TRBD1 on 6 matching bases. V dropped 6 bases and J dropped 4 bases, with 12 bases sitting between them. This CDR3 has 13 amino acids. The CDR3 here is CASRRQVGTEAFF. The CDR3 DNA is TGTGCCAGCAGGCGACAGGTCGGCACTGAAGCTTTCTTT.

In its sample, this clonotype was seen a few times. The chain recombines TRBV7-9 with TRBJ2-3; D is undetermined. V was shortened by 4 bases and J by 2 bases, with 13 bases between the two germline ends. This CDR3 is built from 15 residues. Germline V gene data show CDR1 as SEHNR and CDR2 as FQNEAQ (reference sequence). The CDR3 protein is CASSSYRTITDTQYF. Written as DNA, the CDR3 is TGTGCCAGCAGCTCTTACCGGACCATCACAGATACGCAGTATTTT. Together with reference TRBV7-9 and TRBJ2-3, the CDR3 gives the full variable domain: DTGVSQNPRHKITKRGQNVTFRCDPISEHNRLYWYRQTLGQGPEFLTYFQNEAQLEKSRLLSDRFSAERPKGSFSTLEIQRTEQGDSAMYLCASSSYRTITDTQYFGPGTRLTVL.

As to this clonotype: One end of the junction fails to match germline, which may point to a read error. The J gene is TRBJ1-3, the V gene TRBV12-3 or TRBV12-4; D uncertain. The CDR3 runs 15 residues. Here the CDR3 DNA reads TGTGCCAGCAGCCCTGCTGGAGACTCTGGAAACACCGTATATTTT. Translating it yields CASSPAGDSGNTVYF.

This clonotype turned up a few times. J is TRBJ1-1 and V is TRBV19; 8 bases map to TRBD1. V shed 5 bases, J shed 5 bases, and the junction held 10 bases outside the gene matches. CDR1 is LNHDA, CDR2 SQIVND, per germline (reference sequence). CDR3 length: 15 amino acids. The CDR3 is CASSYGQGAGTEAFF. The CDR3 DNA follows: TGTGCCAGTAGTTATGGGCAGGGGGCAGGAACTGAAGCTTTCTTT. Filled out from reference TRBV19 and TRBJ1-1, the complete variable domain reads DGGITQSPKYLFRKEGQNVTLSCEQNLNHDAMYWYRQDPGQGLRLIYYSQIVNDFQKGDIAEGYSVSREKKESFPLTVTSAQKNPTAFYLCASSYGQGAGTEAFFGQGTRLTVV.

The V and J genes are TRBV14 and TRBJ2-3; 11 positions agree with TRBD2. V was pared by 3 bases and J by 3 bases, with 5 bases of the junction left unmatched. The CDR3 loop spans 16 amino acids. Germline CDR1 and CDR2: SGHDN and FVKESK. In nucleotides, the CDR3 is TGTGCCAGCAGCCAGACTAGGACTAGCGGGACAGATACGCAGTATTTT. This codes for CASSQTRTSGTDTQYF.

This clonotype appeared a few times. This chain connects TRBV12-3 or TRBV12-4 to TRBJ1-6; D is unclear. Trimming shortened V by 5 bases and J by 11 bases, and 19 bases separated the two germline ends. The CDR3 length is 15 residues. This CDR3 is CASSPHRSRFPPLHF. The CDR3 DNA reads as TGTGCCAGCAGTCCCCACCGGAGCCGTTTTCCACCCCTCCACTTT.

V is TRBV5-5 and J is TRBJ2-5, with D possibly being TRBD1 (5 bases). Looked up from germline, CDR1 is SGHKS and CDR2 is YYEKEE (reference sequence). V was shortened by 6 bases and J by 5 bases, with 23 bases between the two germline ends. The CDR3 has 16 amino acids. The CDR3 reads CASKTDVARGVETQYF. CDR3 nucleotide sequence: TGTGCCAGCAAAACCGACGTGGCTAGGGGTGTGGAGACCCAGTACTTC.

This clonotype has more than one count but fewer than ten. The rearrangement uses TRBV7-2 and TRBJ2-7; D gene unclear. Trimming took off 2 bases at V and 3 bases at J, with 11 bases between the two ends. Per the germline V gene, CDR1 is SGHTA and CDR2 is FQGNSA. The CDR3 spans 14 residues. The CDR3 DNA sequence: TGTGCCAGCAGCTTATTGGGAATACACTACGAGCAGTACGTC. This encodes CASSLLGIHYEQYV.

The rearrangement links TRBV20-1 to TRBJ2-2; 8 bases align to TRBD2. The ends lost 1 base at V and 7 bases at J; junction bases unmatched: 5. The CDR3 runs 14 residues. Germline V gene lookup returns CDR1 DFQATT and CDR2 SNEGSKA (reference sequence). The DNA of the CDR3 is TGCAGTGCTAGAGTTGCCGGGGGGGGCGGGGAGCTGTTTTTT. It encodes CSARVAGGGGELFF.

The chain combines TRBV24-1 with TRBJ1-5, with no clear D. Germline CDR1 reads KGHDR; CDR2 reads SFDVKD. The germline V and J ends were trimmed by 5 bases and 3 bases, with 7 bases remaining between them. The CDR3 runs 13 residues. This CDR3 reads CATSGSVNQPQHF. CDR3 coding DNA: TGTGCCACCAGTGGTTCAGTCAATCAGCCCCAGCATTTT.

The genes are TRBV15 and TRBJ2-3; D unresolved. The CDR3 has 13 residues. V was trimmed by 3 bases and J by 3 bases, leaving 7 bases between them. Germline-derived CDR1 and CDR2 are LNHNV and YYDKDF (reference sequence). CDR3 in DNA: TGTGCCACCAGCAGGGTAGGAACAGATACGCAGTATTTT. This sequence encodes CATSRVGTDTQYF.

This clonotype has a handful of counts. V usage is TRBV12-3 or TRBV12-4 and J usage is TRBJ2-1, with 16 bases aligning to TRBD2. The CDR3 sequence is 18 residues long. The V gene end was trimmed by 0 bases and the J gene end by 2 bases; junction bases not matched to a gene: 1. The CDR3 spells CASSLAGLAGGAYNEQFF. CDR3 DNA sequence: TGTGCCAGCAGTTTAGCGGGACTAGCGGGAGGGGCCTACAATGAGCAGTTCTTC.

This clonotype has a count of ten or more. The chain has TRBV24-1 and TRBJ2-3, with D perhaps TRBD1 (6 bases). The CDR3 totals 16 residues. Germline CDR1 reads KGHDR; CDR2 reads SFDVKD. The V and J ends lost 5 bases and 7 bases respectively, with 21 bases between them. CDR3 amino acids: CATSGLPWDNSNTQYF. In DNA, the CDR3 is TGTGCCACCAGTGGCCTGCCATGGGACAATTCAAATACGCAGTATTTT.

This clonotype was counted at least ten times. This sequence joins TRBV20-1 and TRBJ1-4; D call uncertain. The length of the CDR3 is 12 residues. V was clipped by 5 bases and J by 3 bases, with 7 bases between them. Per germline, CDR1 DFQATT and CDR2 SNEGSKA (reference sequence). The CDR3 protein is CSAWGANEKLFF. The DNA for the CDR3 is TGCAGTGCTTGGGGTGCTAATGAAAAACTGTTTTTT.